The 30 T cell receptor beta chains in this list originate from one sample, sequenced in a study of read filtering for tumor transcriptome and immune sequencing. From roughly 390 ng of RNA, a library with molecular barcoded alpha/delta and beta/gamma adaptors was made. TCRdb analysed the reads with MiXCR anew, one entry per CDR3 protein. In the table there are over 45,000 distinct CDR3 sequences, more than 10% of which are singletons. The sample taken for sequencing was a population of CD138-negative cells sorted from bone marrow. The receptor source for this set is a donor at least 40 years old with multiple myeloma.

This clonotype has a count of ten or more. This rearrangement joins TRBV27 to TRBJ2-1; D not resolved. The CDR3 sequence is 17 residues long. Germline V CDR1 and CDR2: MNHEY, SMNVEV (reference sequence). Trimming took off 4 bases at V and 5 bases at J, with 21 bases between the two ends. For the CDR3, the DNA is TGTGCCAGCAGTTCGCGACTGACGGCCTCTCTACACAATGAGCAGTTCTTC. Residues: CASSSRLTASLHNEQFF.

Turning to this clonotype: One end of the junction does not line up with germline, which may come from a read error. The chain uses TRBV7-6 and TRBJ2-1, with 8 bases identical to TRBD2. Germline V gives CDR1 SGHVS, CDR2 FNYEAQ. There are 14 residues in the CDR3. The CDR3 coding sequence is TGTGCCAGCAGCTTAACGGGAGGGTACAGTGAGCAGTTCTTT. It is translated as CASSLTGGYSEQFF.

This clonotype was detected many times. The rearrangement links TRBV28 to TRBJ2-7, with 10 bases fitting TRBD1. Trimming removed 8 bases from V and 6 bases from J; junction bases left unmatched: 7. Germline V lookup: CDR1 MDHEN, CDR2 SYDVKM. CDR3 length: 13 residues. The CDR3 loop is CASASGTGVEQYF. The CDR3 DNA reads TGTGCCAGCGCCTCCGGGACAGGGGTCGAGCAGTACTTC.

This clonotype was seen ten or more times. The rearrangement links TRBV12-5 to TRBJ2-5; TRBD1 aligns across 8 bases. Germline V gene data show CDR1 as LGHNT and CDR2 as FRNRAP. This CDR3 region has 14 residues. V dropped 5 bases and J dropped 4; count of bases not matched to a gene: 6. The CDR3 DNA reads TGTGCTAGTGGTCTAGGACAGGGTCCAGAGACCCAGTACTTC. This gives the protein CASGLGQGPETQYF.

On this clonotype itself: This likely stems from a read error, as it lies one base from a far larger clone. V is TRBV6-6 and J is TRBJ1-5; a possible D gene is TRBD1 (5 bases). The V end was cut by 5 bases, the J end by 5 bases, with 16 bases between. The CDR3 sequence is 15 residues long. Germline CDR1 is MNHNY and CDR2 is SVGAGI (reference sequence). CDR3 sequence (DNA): TGTGCCAGCAGTCATAGGGGATTTGGCGATCAGCCCCAGCATTTT. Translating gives CASSHRGFGDQPQHF.

The CDR3 reads CASSLLDRNQPQHF. CDR3 DNA sequence: TGCGCCAGCAGCCTCCTCGACAGAAATCAGCCCCAGCATTTT. The rearrangement uses TRBV4-1 and TRBJ1-5; tentatively, D is TRBD1 (5 bases). The CDR3 has 14 residues. The germline gives CDR1 MGHRA, CDR2 YSYEKL. Trimming left V 4 bases short and J 4 bases short, with 11 bases between.

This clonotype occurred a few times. This CDR3 is CASSLGPLEGYTF. The CDR3 DNA follows: TGTGCCAGCAGCTTGGGCCCTCTCGAGGGCTACACCTTC. V gene TRBV7-9 combines with J gene TRBJ1-2; D gene uncertain. This CDR3 has 13 residues. Germline CDR1 is SEHNR and CDR2 is FQNEAQ (reference sequence). Trimming removed 3 bases at V and 8 bases at J, with 13 bases between.

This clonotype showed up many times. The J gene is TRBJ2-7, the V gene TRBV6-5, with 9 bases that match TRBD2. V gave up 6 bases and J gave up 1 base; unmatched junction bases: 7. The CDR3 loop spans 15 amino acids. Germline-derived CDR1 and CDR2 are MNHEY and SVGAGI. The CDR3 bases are TGTGCCAGCAGCCTATCTAGCGGGACGTCCTACGAGCAGTACTTC. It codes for CASSLSSGTSYEQYF.

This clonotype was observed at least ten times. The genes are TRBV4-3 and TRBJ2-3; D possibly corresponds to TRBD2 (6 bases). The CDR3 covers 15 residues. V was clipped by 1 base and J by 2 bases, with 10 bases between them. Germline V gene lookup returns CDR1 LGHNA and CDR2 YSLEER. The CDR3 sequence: CASSQGWTNTDTQYF. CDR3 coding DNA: TGCGCCAGCAGCCAAGGGTGGACTAACACAGATACGCAGTATTTT.

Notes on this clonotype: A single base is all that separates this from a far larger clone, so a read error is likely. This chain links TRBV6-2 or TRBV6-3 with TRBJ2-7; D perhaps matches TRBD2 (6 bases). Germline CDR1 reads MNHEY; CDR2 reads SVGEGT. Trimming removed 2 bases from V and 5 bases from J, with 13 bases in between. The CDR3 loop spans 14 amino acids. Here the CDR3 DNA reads TGTGCCAGCAGTTACGGCGGGACGGCCGACGAGCAGTACTTC. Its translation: CASSYGGTADEQYF.

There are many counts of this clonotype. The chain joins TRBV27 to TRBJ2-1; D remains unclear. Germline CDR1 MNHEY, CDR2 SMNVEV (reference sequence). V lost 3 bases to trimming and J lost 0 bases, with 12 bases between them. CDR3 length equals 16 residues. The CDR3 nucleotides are TGTGCCAGCAGTTTTTCACAGCTTTTCTCCTACAATGAGCAGTTCTTC. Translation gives CASSFSQLFSYNEQFF.

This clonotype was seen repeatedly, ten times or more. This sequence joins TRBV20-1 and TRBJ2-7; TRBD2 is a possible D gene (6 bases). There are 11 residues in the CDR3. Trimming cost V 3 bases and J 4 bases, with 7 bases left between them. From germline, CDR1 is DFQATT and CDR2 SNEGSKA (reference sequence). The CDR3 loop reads CSASGSYEQYF. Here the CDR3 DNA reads TGCAGTGCTAGCGGGAGTTACGAGCAGTACTTC.

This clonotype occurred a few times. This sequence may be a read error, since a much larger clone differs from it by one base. The CDR3 DNA is TGCAGTGCTAGAGTTGACGGACGGGGTTTT. Its translation: CSARVDGRGF. J is TRBJ1-4 and V is TRBV20-1; D remains unclear. CDR3 length: 10 amino acids. From germline, CDR1 is DFQATT and CDR2 SNEGSKA (reference sequence).

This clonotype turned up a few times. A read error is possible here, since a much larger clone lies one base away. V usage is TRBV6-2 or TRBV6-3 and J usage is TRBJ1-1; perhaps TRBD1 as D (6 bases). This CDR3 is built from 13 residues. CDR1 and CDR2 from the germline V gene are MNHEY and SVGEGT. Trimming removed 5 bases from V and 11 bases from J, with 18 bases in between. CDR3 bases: TGTGCCAGCAGTCACGGGGGCAGAGGCCTGGCTTTCTTT. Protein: CASSHGGRGLAFF.

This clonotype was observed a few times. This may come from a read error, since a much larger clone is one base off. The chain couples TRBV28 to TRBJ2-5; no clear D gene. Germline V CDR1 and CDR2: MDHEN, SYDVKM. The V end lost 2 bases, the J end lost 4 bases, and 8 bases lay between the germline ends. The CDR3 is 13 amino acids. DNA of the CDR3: TGTGCCAGCAGTTTAACGTATGGAGAGACCCAGTACTTC. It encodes CASSLTYGETQYF.

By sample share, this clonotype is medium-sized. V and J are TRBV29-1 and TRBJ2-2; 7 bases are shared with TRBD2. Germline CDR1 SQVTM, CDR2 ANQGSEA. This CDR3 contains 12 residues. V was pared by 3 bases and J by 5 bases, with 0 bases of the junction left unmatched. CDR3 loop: CSVEGGTGELFF. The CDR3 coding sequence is TGCAGCGTTGAGGGAGGGACCGGGGAGCTGTTTTTT.

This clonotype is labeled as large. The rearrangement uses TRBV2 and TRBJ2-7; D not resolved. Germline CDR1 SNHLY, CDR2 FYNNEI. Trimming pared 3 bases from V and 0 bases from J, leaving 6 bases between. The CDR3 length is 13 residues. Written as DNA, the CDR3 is TGTGCCAGCAGTGACCCCCCCTCCTACGAGCAGTACTTC. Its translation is CASSDPPSYEQYF.

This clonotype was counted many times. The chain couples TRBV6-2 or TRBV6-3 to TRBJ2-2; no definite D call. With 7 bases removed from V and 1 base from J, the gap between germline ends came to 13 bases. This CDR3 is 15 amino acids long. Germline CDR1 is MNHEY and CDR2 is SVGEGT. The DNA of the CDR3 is TGTGCCAGCACCTTACAAGCTCTGAACACCGGGGAGCTGTTTTTT. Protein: CASTLQALNTGELFF.

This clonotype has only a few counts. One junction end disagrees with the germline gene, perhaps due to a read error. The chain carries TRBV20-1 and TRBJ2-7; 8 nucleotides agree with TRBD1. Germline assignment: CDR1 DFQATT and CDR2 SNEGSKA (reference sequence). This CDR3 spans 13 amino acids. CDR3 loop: CGARRQGAVEQYF. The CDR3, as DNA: TGCGGTGCTAGGAGGCAGGGGGCGGTCGAGCAGTACTTC.

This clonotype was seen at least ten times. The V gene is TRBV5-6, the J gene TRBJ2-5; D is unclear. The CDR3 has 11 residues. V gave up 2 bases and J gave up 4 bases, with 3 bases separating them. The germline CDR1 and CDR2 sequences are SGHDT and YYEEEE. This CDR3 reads CASSFAETQYF. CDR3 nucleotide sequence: TGTGCCAGCAGCTTTGCAGAGACCCAGTACTTC. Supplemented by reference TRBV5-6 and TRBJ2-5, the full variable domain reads DAGVTQSPTHLIKTRGQQVTLRCSPKSGHDTVSWYQQALGQGPQFIFQYYEEEERQRGNFPDRFSGHQFPNYSSELNVNALLLGDSALYLCASSFAETQYFGPGTRLLVL.

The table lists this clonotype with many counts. In DNA form, the CDR3 reads TGTGCCAGCAGCTCGGGCAGGGAGATCACAGATACGCAGTATTTT. Its protein product is CASSSGREITDTQYF. The rearrangement links TRBV7-9 to TRBJ2-3; D might be TRBD1 or TRBD2, each matching 5 bases. The CDR3 length is 15 residues. Trimming pared 4 bases from V and 2 bases from J, leaving 13 bases between. In germline, CDR1 is SEHNR, CDR2 FQNEAQ (reference sequence).

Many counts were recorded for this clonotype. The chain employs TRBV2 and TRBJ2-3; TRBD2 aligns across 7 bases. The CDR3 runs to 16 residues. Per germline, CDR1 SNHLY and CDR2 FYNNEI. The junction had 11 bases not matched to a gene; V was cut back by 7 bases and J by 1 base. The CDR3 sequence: CASKSGLAGGTDTQYF. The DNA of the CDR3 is TGTGCCAGCAAATCCGGGCTGGCGGGAGGCACAGATACGCAGTATTTT.

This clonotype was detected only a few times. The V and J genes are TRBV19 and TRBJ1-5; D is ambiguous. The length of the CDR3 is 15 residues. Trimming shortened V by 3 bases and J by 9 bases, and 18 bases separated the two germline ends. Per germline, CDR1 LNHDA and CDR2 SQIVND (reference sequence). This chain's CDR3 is CASSMYGSPRTPQHF. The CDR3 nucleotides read TGTGCCAGTAGTATGTATGGATCCCCTAGAACGCCCCAGCATTTT.

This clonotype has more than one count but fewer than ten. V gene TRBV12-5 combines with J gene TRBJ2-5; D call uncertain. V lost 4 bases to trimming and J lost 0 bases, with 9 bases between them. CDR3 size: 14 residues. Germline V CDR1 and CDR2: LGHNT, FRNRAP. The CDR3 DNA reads TGTGCTAGTGGTTACAGTACGTACCAAGAGACCCAGTACTTC. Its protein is CASGYSTYQETQYF.

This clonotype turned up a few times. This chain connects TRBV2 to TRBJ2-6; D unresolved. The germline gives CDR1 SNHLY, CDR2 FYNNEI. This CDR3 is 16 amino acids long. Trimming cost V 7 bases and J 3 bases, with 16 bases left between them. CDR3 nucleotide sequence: TGTGCCAGCACCTATCAAAGAGAAGGTGGGGCCAACGTCCTGACTTTC. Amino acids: CASTYQREGGANVLTF.

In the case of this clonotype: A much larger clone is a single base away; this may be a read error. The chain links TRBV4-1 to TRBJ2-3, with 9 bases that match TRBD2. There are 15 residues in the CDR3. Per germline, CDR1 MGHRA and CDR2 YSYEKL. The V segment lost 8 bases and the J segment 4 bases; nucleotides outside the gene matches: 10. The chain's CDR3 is CASGRTRLAADTQYF. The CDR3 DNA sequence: TGCGCCAGCGGCCGGACGAGACTAGCGGCAGATACGCAGTATTTT.

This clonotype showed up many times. This CDR3 reads CASSYSIKSGEEHF. DNA for the CDR3: TGTGCCAGCAGTTACTCGATAAAAAGTGGGGAAGAACACTTT. The chain joins TRBV6-6 to TRBJ1-6; D not certain. Germline CDR1 MNHNY, CDR2 SVGAGI (reference sequence). The CDR3 is made up of 14 amino acids. Trimming cost V 0 bases and J 19 bases, with 19 bases left between them.

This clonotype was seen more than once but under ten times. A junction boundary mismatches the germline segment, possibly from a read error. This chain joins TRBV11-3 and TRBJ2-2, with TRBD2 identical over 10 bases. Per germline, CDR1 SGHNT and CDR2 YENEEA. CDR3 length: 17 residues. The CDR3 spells CVSSLDWTSGDTGELFF. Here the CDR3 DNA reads TGTGTCAGCAGCTTAGACTGGACTAGCGGCGACACCGGGGAGCTGTTTTTT.

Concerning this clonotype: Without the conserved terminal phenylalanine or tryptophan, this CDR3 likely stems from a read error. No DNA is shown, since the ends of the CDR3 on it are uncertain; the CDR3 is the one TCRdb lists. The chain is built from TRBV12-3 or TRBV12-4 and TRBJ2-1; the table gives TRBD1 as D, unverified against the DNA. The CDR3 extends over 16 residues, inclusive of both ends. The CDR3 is CASRPRGGSSYNEQLS.

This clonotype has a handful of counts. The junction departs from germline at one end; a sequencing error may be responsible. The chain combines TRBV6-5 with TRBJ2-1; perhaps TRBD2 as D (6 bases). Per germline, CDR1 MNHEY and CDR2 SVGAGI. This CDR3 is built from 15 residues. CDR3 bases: TGTGCCAGCAGTCCGCGGCCTAGCGCCTACGATGAGCAGTTCTTC. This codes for CASSPRPSAYDEQFF.